Listed below are T cell receptor beta chains from one sample, sequenced in a study of low-dose radiotherapy and immunotherapy resistance in tumors. MiXCR, applied by TCRdb to the reads, yields one record per CDR3 protein. Of tens of thousands of distinct CDR3 sequences detected, about an eighth appear once; the ten largest clones hold about 6%. The source was PBMCs, collected before treatment. Receptors originate from a female donor with ovarian cancer. The conserved cysteine and the conserved F or W are not part of the CDR3 here. Fields, in order: V gene, D gene, J gene, CDR3 protein. A D gene is named only where the DNA matches it firmly.

>TRBV25-1|TRBD2|TRBJ2-5
ASTPRTSGAQETQY
>TRBV28|-|TRBJ1-1
ASRAGRPNTEAF
>TRBV11-2|-|TRBJ2-5
ASSRGRENQETQY
>TRBV6-5|TRBD1|TRBJ2-3
AVKQGAAEYDTQY
>TRBV2|TRBD1|TRBJ1-5
ASGQGSNQPQH
>TRBV7-2|-|TRBJ2-7
ASSGRGGGSYEQY
>TRBV27|-|TRBJ2-2
ASSFGVAGELF
>TRBV30|TRBD1|TRBJ1-2
AWTIRGHGYT
>TRBV9|-|TRBJ2-2
ASSGGGRGELF
>TRBV5-1|TRBD1|TRBJ1-1
ASSPGTGGLNTEAF
>TRBV7-2|-|TRBJ1-5
ASSLGVAGGQPQH
>TRBV28|-|TRBJ2-3
ASSLSRAGTTDTQY
>TRBV6-5|-|TRBJ1-2
ASSLPGSHGYT
>TRBV5-1|TRBD2|TRBJ2-3
ASSLTVQRGTDTQY
>TRBV11-2|-|TRBJ2-7
ASSLFTGNDEQY
>TRBV2|-|TRBJ2-1
ASSGGTAWYNEQF
>TRBV6-6|TRBD2|TRBJ2-3
ASSGPLAGGPDTQY
>TRBV12-3/TRBV12-4|-|TRBJ1-2
ASSFHEFGGYT
>TRBV12-3/TRBV12-4|-|TRBJ2-6
ASSERLGSLGANVLT
>TRBV5-1|-|TRBJ2-3
ASSPEGRTDTQY